Many counts were recorded for the clone carrying this T cell receptor beta chain. The sample is drawn from a study of T cells in Graves' hyperthyroidism and ophthalmopathy. The CDR3 regions of TCR beta were amplified from RNA transcripts. First-round RT-PCR targeting the TCR CDR3 was performed with the HTBI primer set. MiXCR, run by TCRdb on the multiplex PCR reads, gives a single entry per CDR3 protein. The sample lists around 370,000 distinct CDR3 sequences, approximately 18% seen once, with 35% to 45% in the top ten. Material: blood. The receptor comes from a young man with Graves' ophthalmopathy.

This chain's CDR3 is CASSLDRGNNYGYTF. For the CDR3, the DNA is TGTGCCAGCAGCTTAGACAGGGGGAATAACTATGGCTACACCTTC. The chain links TRBV7-9 to TRBJ1-2; 8 bases match TRBD1. J was trimmed by 1 base and V by 1 base; bases with no gene match: 2. Germline V lookup: CDR1 SEHNR, CDR2 FQNEAQ (reference sequence). The CDR3 is 15 residues long.